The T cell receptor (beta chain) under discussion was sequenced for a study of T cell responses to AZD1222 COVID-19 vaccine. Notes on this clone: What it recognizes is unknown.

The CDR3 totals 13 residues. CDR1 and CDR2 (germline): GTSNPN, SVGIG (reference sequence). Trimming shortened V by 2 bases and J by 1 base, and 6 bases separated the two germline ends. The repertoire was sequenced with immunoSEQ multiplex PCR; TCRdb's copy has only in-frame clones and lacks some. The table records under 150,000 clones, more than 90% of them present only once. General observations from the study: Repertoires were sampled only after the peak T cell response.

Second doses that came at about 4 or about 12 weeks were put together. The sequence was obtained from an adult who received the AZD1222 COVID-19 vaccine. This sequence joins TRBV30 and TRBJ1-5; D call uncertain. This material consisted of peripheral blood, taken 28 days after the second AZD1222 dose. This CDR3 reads CAWSRQSNQPQHF. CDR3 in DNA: TGTGCCTGGAGTCGGCAAAGCAATCAGCCCCAGCATTTT.